The 5 T cell receptor beta chains in this list originate from one sample, sequenced in a study of blood T cell repertoires in COVID-19. The assay was immunoSEQ multiplex PCR, and TCRdb's table has in-frame clones only and misses some. The sample lists 130,000 to 150,000 clones, around 87% seen once, with roughly 6.1% in the top ten. The sample consisted of peripheral blood. These receptors came from a man of 80 years or more with acute or convalescent COVID-19.

The V call is TRBV4-2, the J call TRBJ2-4, with D possibly being TRBD2 (5 bases). V lost 1 base, J lost 7 bases, and 8 bases lay in between. The germline gives CDR1 LGHNA, CDR2 YNFKEQ. CDR3 length: 13 residues. CDR3 DNA: TGTGCCAGCAGCCAAGGGACTGATAACATTCAGTACTTC. Protein product: CASSQGTDNIQYF.

The J gene is TRBJ2-1, the V gene TRBV5-1, with 7 nucleotides matching TRBD2. Germline trimming cut 2 bases from V and 7 bases from J; bases unmatched to any gene: 9. The CDR3 spans 15 residues. Per the germline V gene, CDR1 is SGHRS and CDR2 is YFSETQ. The CDR3 loop reads CASSLGWEGGNEQFF. DNA for the CDR3: TGCGCCAGCAGCTTAGGATGGGAGGGAGGGAATGAGCAGTTCTTC.

The chain uses TRBV11-1 and TRBJ2-7; 10 bases match TRBD2. CDR3 length: 16 residues. CDR1 is SGHAT and CDR2 is FQDESV in the germline V gene (reference sequence). With V trimmed by 5 bases and J by 0 bases, 7 bases remained unmatched. CDR3 in DNA: TGTGCCAGCAGCCCAGGGGCTAGCGGGAGCTCCTACGAGCAGTACTTC. Translated: CASSPGASGSSYEQYF.

The chain has TRBV2 and TRBJ2-1, with D unclear. The CDR3 is 12 residues long. Trimming stripped 7 bases from V and 2 bases from J, with 6 bases between. Germline V gene lookup returns CDR1 SNHLY and CDR2 FYNNEI. Here the CDR3 reads CASNPAYNEQFF. The CDR3 DNA sequence: TGTGCCAGCAACCCAGCCTACAATGAGCAGTTCTTC.

The CDR3 DNA is TGTGCCAGTAGTAGCGGGAGGGCTCACGGAGGGACAGATACGCAGTATTTT. This gives the protein CASSSGRAHGGTDTQYF. The gene calls are TRBV19 and TRBJ2-3, with TRBD2 matching over 9 bases. The V segment lost 4 bases and the J segment 3 bases; nucleotides outside the gene matches: 11. This CDR3 has 17 residues. The V gene's germline CDR1 is LNHDA and CDR2 SQIVND (reference sequence).